The entry below describes one T cell receptor (beta chain). The source of the sample is a study of technical replicates of blood from a handful of donors. Clones were read by immunoSEQ multiplex PCR, and TCRdb kept only the in-frame ones, dropping some. The sample consists of fewer than 70,000 clones, about 88% of them appearing once. The TCR was taken from a human donor in good health. Some clones in this sample may be carry-over from other donors' samples. Sequenced input: PBMCs.

CDR3 bases: TGTGCCAGCAGTCGTGCAGGGGGCTTACCCGAGCAGTACTTC. Protein: CASSRAGGLPEQYF. The rearrangement joins TRBV5-4 to TRBJ2-7; TRBD1 matches at 8 bases. Losses at the gene ends were 5 bases for V and 6 bases for J; bases not matched to a gene: 10. The V gene's germline CDR1 is SGHNT and CDR2 YYREEE (reference sequence). CDR3 length equals 14 residues.